Presented here are 10 T cell receptor beta chains from one specimen sequenced in a study of PD-1 blockade in mismatch repair-deficient tumors. The repertoire was sequenced with immunoSEQ multiplex PCR; TCRdb's copy has only in-frame clones and lacks some. Of under 150,000 clones in the sample, about 88% were seen once. This sample comprised peripheral blood, obtained 44 weeks after starting pembrolizumab. All receptors come from an adult with mismatch repair-deficient cancer.

The chain uses TRBV11-1 and TRBJ2-7, with D hard to call. Trimming took off 6 bases at V and 3 bases at J, with 18 bases between the two ends. Germline CDR1 is SGHAT and CDR2 is FQDESV (reference sequence). There are 15 residues in the CDR3. CDR3 sequence reads: CASSPAGTLDYEQYF. The CDR3 DNA follows: TGTGCCAGCAGTCCTGCAGGAACGCTGGACTACGAGCAGTACTTC.

The chain recombines TRBV7-2 with TRBJ2-5; 8 nucleotides agree with TRBD1. Germline CDR1 reads SGHTA; CDR2 reads FQGNSA. The ends lost 6 bases at V and 5 bases at J; junction bases unmatched: 8. The CDR3 is 14 amino acids. The CDR3 spells CASRTGERGETQYF. In DNA form, the CDR3 reads TGTGCCAGCAGGACAGGGGAAAGGGGGGAGACCCAGTACTTC. Filled out from reference TRBV7-2 and TRBJ2-5, the complete variable domain reads GAGVSQSPSNKVTEKGKDVELRCDPISGHTALYWYRQSLGQGLEFLIYFQGNSAPDKSGLPSDRFSAERTGGSVSTLTIQRTQQEDSAVYLCASRTGERGETQYFGPGTRLLVL.

The rearrangement uses TRBV4-3 and TRBJ2-1, with 9 bases fitting TRBD2. J was trimmed by 7 bases and V by 4 bases; bases with no gene match: 8. Per germline, CDR1 LGHNA and CDR2 YSLEER. This CDR3 is 15 amino acids long. CDR3 sequence: CASSRIAGEKNEQFF. The CDR3 DNA follows: TGCGCCAGCAGCCGAATAGCGGGAGAGAAAAATGAGCAGTTCTTC.

The rearrangement joins TRBV11-3 to TRBJ1-1, with D perhaps TRBD1 (6 bases). Germline assignment: CDR1 SGHNT and CDR2 YENEEA. The V end was cut by 0 bases, the J end by 11 bases, with 13 bases between. The CDR3 consists of 13 residues. Here the CDR3 reads CASSLDPRQGAFF. DNA for the CDR3: TGTGCCAGCAGCTTAGATCCGCGGCAGGGGGCTTTCTTT. Full variable domain (remainder filled in from reference TRBV11-3 and TRBJ1-1): EAGVVQSPRYKIIEKKQPVAFWCNPISGHNTLYWYLQNLGQGPELLIRYENEEAVDDSQLPKDRFSAERLKGVDSTLKIQPAELGDSAVYLCASSLDPRQGAFFGQGTRLTVV.

The rearrangement uses TRBV11-1 and TRBJ1-2, with 9 bases that match TRBD1. Germline CDR1 is SGHAT and CDR2 is FQDESV (reference sequence). The CDR3 runs 15 residues. The junction had 7 bases not matched to a gene; V was cut back by 4 bases and J by 4 bases. CDR3 protein: CASSSPGQGSYGYTF. CDR3 sequence (DNA): TGTGCCAGCAGCTCTCCGGGACAGGGCTCCTATGGCTACACCTTC.

V is TRBV2 and J is TRBJ1-2; TRBD1 aligns across 9 bases. The junction had 9 bases not matched to a gene; V was cut back by 8 bases and J by 8 bases. Germline CDR1 reads SNHLY; CDR2 reads FYNNEI. The CDR3 has 13 amino acids. The CDR3 loop reads CASAGQGRTGYTF. The CDR3, as DNA: TGTGCCAGCGCGGGACAGGGAAGGACGGGCTACACCTTC.

This chain uses TRBV30 with TRBJ1-2; D is undetermined. This CDR3 is 12 amino acids long. Germline V gene sequence: CDR1 GTSNPN, CDR2 SVGIG (reference sequence). The V end lost 1 base, the J end lost 2 bases, and 5 bases lay between the germline ends. The CDR3 region is CAWSAGNYGYTF. DNA for the CDR3: TGTGCCTGGAGTGCTGGAAACTATGGCTACACCTTC.

This clone was counted a single time. The rearrangement joins TRBV27 to TRBJ1-1; TRBD1 is a possible D gene (5 bases). This CDR3 is 13 amino acids long. CDR1 MNHEY and CDR2 SMNVEV come from the germline V gene (reference sequence). Between the trimmed V and J ends, which lost 4 bases and 7 bases, there was a span of 13 bases. The CDR3 sequence: CASSSTVGDEAFF. The CDR3 nucleotides read TGTGCCAGCAGTTCCACCGTGGGGGATGAAGCTTTCTTT.

CDR3 protein: CASSGRGRRGNTIYF. CDR3 nucleotides: TGTGCCAGCAGTGGCAGGGGTCGGAGGGGAAACACCATATATTTT. The gene calls are TRBV7-9 and TRBJ1-3; possible D gene TRBD1, 6 bases. CDR3 length: 15 residues. The V end lost 6 bases, the J end lost 4 bases, and 16 bases lay between the germline ends. Germline V gives CDR1 SEHNR, CDR2 FQNEAQ (reference sequence).

This rearrangement joins TRBV6-5 to TRBJ2-7; 10 nucleotides match TRBD2. The CDR3 totals 15 residues. Germline V CDR1 and CDR2: MNHEY, SVGAGI. The V segment lost 4 bases and the J segment 2 bases; nucleotides outside the gene matches: 5. The DNA for the CDR3 is TGTGCCAGCAGTTGGACCGGGACTAGCGCCTACGAGCAGTACTTC. Residues: CASSWTGTSAYEQYF.